This T cell receptor (beta chain) is from a study of blood T cell repertoires in COVID-19 (TCRdb year 2020). About the full investigation: Samples from collaborators originated in the United States, Italy and Spain and spanned both the acute and convalescent phases of COVID-19. The prospective study material was composed of cDNA or gDNA derived from T cells, B-cell-depleted T cells, or PBMCs. Deeply sampled blood TCRbeta repertoires from subjects exposed to, actively infected with, or recovered from COVID-19 were included in the dataset. The repertoires were released in a freely available public database meant as a resource for research on the immune response to SARS-CoV-2. Samples were obtained from the ongoing ImmuneRACE study (first 160 participants) and from 1,254 subjects provided by 6 global collaborators. A de-identified subject ID, COVID-19 status, age in years and sex were almost always included in the sample metadata. Where HLA class I and class II types were available, the types were taken from metadata supplied by the sample provider, not from assay-based typing. The paper as a whole reports these results and caveats: Clinical and demographic metadata were provided uncurated, with the amount varying by source and participant.

TCRbeta CDR3 regions were amplified from genomic DNA by means of the immunoSEQ Assay, a bias-controlled multiplex PCR. Per the original workflow: Nucleated cell counts per sample were estimated from amplification of reference gene primers within the assay. To quantify the absolute abundance of each unique TCRbeta CDR3 rearrangement, sequence reads were collapsed and filtered. For each sample, productive Simpson clonality was calculated by taking the square root of Simpson's diversity index across productive rearrangements. TCRdb's version of the immuneACCESS table is confined to in-frame rearrangements and falls short of the full clone set. An unresolved V gene accounts for under half of the shortfall where checked; the remainder is of unknown origin. The V and J calls and clone size are taken from that table; D and trimming were inferred from the DNA. This sample holds approximately 240,000 clones; about 86% were observed only once. Approximately 1.3% of the sample lies in the top ten.

Enrolling through a virtual design, the prospective study's participants ranged in age from roughly 18 to 90 years and lived across about two dozen United States geographic areas. To assign participants to cohorts, the prospective study relied on clinical history that participants themselves reported in a screening survey and a study questionnaire. Mobile phlebotomists in the prospective study collected whole blood, serum and a nasopharyngeal or oropharyngeal swab from every participant. Over a roughly two-month period, participants in the prospective study had the option of providing additional blood draws and questionnaires. Before DNA extraction, blood samples from the prospective study were shipped at room temperature or frozen. From cysteine to phenylalanine, the CDR3 is 16 amino acids long. Only the CDR3 DNA is retained, 48 bases long and in frame from the first base. The germline V end is reduced by 5 bases and the J end by 1 base; junction bases left unmatched: 8. CDR1 and CDR2, per the germline V gene, are SGHVS and FQNEAQ.

A word on this clone: This receptor's antigen is unknown. Base-call qualities are not available, and no considerably larger clone is one nucleotide away.

This receptor chain uses TRBV7-8 and TRBJ1-5, and TRBD1 aligns with 7 junction nucleotides. The sequenced material came from PBMCs or T cells enriched from blood (not recorded which). The receptor's source is a middle-aged woman with acute COVID-19. The bases are TGTGCCAGCAGCGTGACAGGGTTGAGGAGCAATCAGCCCCAGCATTTT. It is translated as CASSVTGLRSNQPQHF.